This entry lists 12 T cell receptor beta chains sequenced from one sample in a study of T cell changes during pregnancy in multiple sclerosis. Profiled with immunoSEQ multiplex PCR; TCRdb holds only in-frame clones, not every one. The sample contains more than 45,000 clones, approximately 94% of which appear only once. The material was CD4+ T cells from peripheral blood mononuclear cells, obtained in the second trimester of pregnancy. These receptor sequences come from a female donor with multiple sclerosis, enrolled in a pregnancy study.

The V call is TRBV7-3, the J call TRBJ1-1; D gene unclear. V was clipped by 2 bases and J by 0 bases, with 4 bases between them. The CDR3 is made up of 13 amino acids. Germline V lookup: CDR1 SGHTA, CDR2 FQGTGA. CDR3 DNA: TGTGCCAGCAGCTTAGTTATGAACACTGAAGCTTTCTTT. Translated, it gives CASSLVMNTEAFF.

A few counts support this clone. The identical CDR3 is also encoded by other nucleotide sequences in the sample. This sequence joins TRBV10-3 and TRBJ2-7; 7 bases line up with TRBD2. The V gene end was trimmed by 4 bases and the J gene end by 0 bases; junction bases not matched to a gene: 6. CDR1 and CDR2 (germline): ENHRY, SYGVKD. The CDR3 has 15 residues. The CDR3 sequence: CAISVPPGGSYEQYF. The DNA of the CDR3 is TGTGCCATCAGTGTTCCCCCGGGGGGCTCCTACGAGCAGTACTTC.

The J gene is TRBJ1-1, the V gene TRBV7-2; D is unclear. The CDR3 contains 14 residues. Deletions cut 2 bases from V and 1 base from J, with 8 bases between. Looked up from germline, CDR1 is SGHTA and CDR2 is FQGNSA. The CDR3 DNA follows: TGTGCCAGCAGCTTACTCTCGGGGAACACTGAAGCTTTCTTT. This translates into CASSLLSGNTEAFF.

The chain uses TRBV7-8 and TRBJ1-2; the match to TRBD1 covers 9 bases. The CDR3 consists of 13 residues. Germline V lookup: CDR1 SGHVS, CDR2 FQNEAQ. Trimming removed 5 bases from V and 5 bases from J; junction bases left unmatched: 3. CDR3 sequence: CASSLGQGYGYTF. The CDR3 coding sequence is TGTGCCAGCAGCCTGGGACAGGGATATGGCTACACCTTC.

The chain joins TRBV5-4 to TRBJ2-6; D is unclear. Germline values: CDR1 SGHNT, CDR2 YYREEE (reference sequence). V gave up 3 bases and J gave up 0 bases, with 4 bases separating them. The CDR3 has 14 residues. The CDR3 region is CASSSNSGANVLTF. The CDR3 nucleotides are TGTGCCAGCAGCTCCAACTCTGGGGCCAACGTCCTGACTTTC. Complete variable domain (other parts from reference TRBV5-4 and TRBJ2-6): ETGVTQSPTHLIKTRGQQVTLRCSSQSGHNTVSWYQQALGQGPQFIFQYYREEENGRGNFPPRFSGLQFPNYSSELNVNALELDDSALYLCASSSNSGANVLTFGAGSRLTVL.

This rearrangement joins TRBV6-5 to TRBJ1-3; a weak D match, TRBD1 (6 bases). CDR1 and CDR2 (germline): MNHEY, SVGAGI. Trimming shortened V by 5 bases and J by 0 bases, and 8 bases separated the two germline ends. The CDR3 contains 14 residues. CDR3 sequence: CASSVQGSGNTIYF. DNA of the CDR3: TGTGCCAGCAGTGTACAGGGCTCTGGAAACACCATATATTTT.

This clone was picked up a small number of times. The chain combines TRBV30 with TRBJ1-5; tentative D call: TRBD1 (5 bases). Trimming took off 4 bases at V and 0 bases at J, with 10 bases between the two ends. The CDR3 covers 14 residues. The germline CDR1 and CDR2 sequences are GTSNPN and SVGIG (reference sequence). CDR3 nucleotides: TGTGCCTGGACCCAGGGCACTAGCAATCAGCCCCAGCATTTT. Protein sequence: CAWTQGTSNQPQHF.

This CDR3 reads CASSNRGGSTGELFF. CDR3 in DNA: TGTGCCAGCAGCAACCGAGGGGGTAGCACCGGGGAGCTGTTTTTT. The J gene is TRBJ2-2, the V gene TRBV11-3, with TRBD1 as a possible D gene (6 bases). The CDR3 has 15 amino acids. Trimming shortened V by 5 bases and J by 4 bases, and 14 bases separated the two germline ends. Germline V gene sequence: CDR1 SGHNT, CDR2 YENEEA.

The V call is TRBV5-4, the J call TRBJ2-5; TRBD2 matches 7 bases. This CDR3 has 14 amino acids. From germline, CDR1 is SGHNT and CDR2 YYREEE (reference sequence). The junction had 5 bases not matched to a gene; V was cut back by 4 bases and J by 2 bases. Here the CDR3 reads CASSNAGVQETQYF. Written as DNA, the CDR3 is TGTGCCAGCAGCAACGCGGGGGTGCAAGAGACCCAGTACTTC.

This chain connects TRBV19 to TRBJ2-7, with 7 bases that match TRBD1. Germline V gene lookup returns CDR1 LNHDA and CDR2 SQIVND (reference sequence). Losses at the gene ends were 3 bases for V and 3 bases for J; bases not matched to a gene: 8. The CDR3 has 15 residues. CDR3 in DNA: TGTGCCAGTAGTATTATCCCAGGGGGAATCTACGAGCAGTACTTC. It codes for CASSIIPGGIYEQYF.

The V gene is TRBV7-9, the J gene TRBJ2-3; TRBD2 matches at 7 bases. The CDR3 is made up of 14 amino acids. The germline V gene has CDR1 SEHNR and CDR2 FQNEAQ (reference sequence). After removal of 5 bases from V and 1 base from J, the junction contained 3 bases not matched to a gene. Here the CDR3 reads CASSATSGTDTQYF. In DNA, the CDR3 is TGTGCCAGCAGCGCTACTAGCGGCACAGATACGCAGTATTTT. The variable domain in full, completed from reference TRBV7-9 and TRBJ2-3, reads DTGVSQNPRHKITKRGQNVTFRCDPISEHNRLYWYRQTLGQGPEFLTYFQNEAQLEKSRLLSDRFSAERPKGSFSTLEIQRTEQGDSAMYLCASSATSGTDTQYFGPGTRLTVL.

The chain is built from TRBV14 and TRBJ2-1, with D possibly matching TRBD1 (5 bases). Germline V gives CDR1 SGHDN, CDR2 FVKESK. Between the trimmed V and J ends, which lost 3 bases and 0 bases, there was a span of 15 bases. The CDR3 is 17 residues long. The CDR3 spells CASSHPRARDSYNEQFF. The CDR3 DNA reads as TGTGCCAGCAGCCATCCCAGGGCCCGAGACTCCTACAATGAGCAGTTCTTC.